Described below is a single T cell receptor beta chain sequence and its context. Its antigen is unknown. Base-call qualities are not available, and no considerably larger clone is one nucleotide away. From each donor, a single peripheral blood sample of around 120 mL on average was drawn into heparinised tubes. A BD FACSAria II and a panel including CD45RO, CCR7, CD25, CD127, CD95 and CD27 were used to sort naive, central memory, regulatory and stem cell-like memory CD4+ T cells. Every sorted population had a purity above 95%. PBMCs were isolated right away by Lymphoprep density gradient centrifugation and were stained directly, without culture. So that batch effects would be minimized, each experiment stained and sorted samples in pairs, pairing one healthy donor with one patient. This entry is derived from a study of beta chain features in type 1 diabetes (dated by TCRdb to between 2018 and 2020). Concerning the study at large: No differences in mean age, gender distribution, total cell number or subset yield were found between patients and healthy donors. Across all samples, 107,917,701 sorted cells were examined, and cell number per subset correlated strongly with RNA yield. The study compared the TCRB repertoires of sorted circulating CD4+ T cell subsets in recently diagnosed type 1 diabetes patients with those in matched healthy donors. Regulatory and stem cell-like memory subsets were obtained from only 8 patients and roughly 8 healthy donors, while naive and central memory subsets were obtained from all 30 or so donors. Broad study findings and their caveats: Fewer insertions and more nucleotide deletions at VDJ recombination sites were observed in patients with type 1 diabetes, implying thymic rearrangement abnormalities. In all four CD4+ subsets, TCRB CDR3 length was moderately but significantly shorter in type 1 diabetes patients. Naive, central memory and regulatory TCRB repertoires appeared to be more alike among patients than among healthy donors. Because cDNA was sequenced instead of genomic DNA, activated cells with high expression could be over-represented, although the groups did not differ in activation or CD3 levels. PCR might favor shorter templates, but patient and control samples were amplified and corrected together, so any skew would affect both groups equally. Because small numbers of individuals were included in the HLA sub-analyses, any influence of HLA type on TCRB rearrangement was left unresolved.

CDR1 is given as GTSNPN and CDR2 as SVGIG, both from the germline V gene (reference sequence). The CDR3 goes from the cysteine to the phenylalanine over 15 residues. Kept here is only the CDR3 DNA, which spans 45 bases and is read in frame from base 1. V and J lose 3 bases and 6 bases, and a span of 17 bases separates them. The entire amount of isolated RNA was reverse transcribed using the High Capacity cDNA Reverse Transcription Kit, so the sequenced TCRB transcripts were expressed ones. Deep immunoSEQ sequencing was performed on naive, central memory and regulatory T cell samples, with an average of roughly 4 million total reads per sample. After sorted cells were lysed in RLT buffer, RNA was extracted with DNase-treated RNeasy Micro or Mini kits, with the choice depending on cell number. To prevent cross-contamination, each cell subset was processed individually, whereas patient and healthy donor samples were processed jointly. TCRB sequences were amplified from cDNA with the immunoSEQ multiplex PCR, producing 87-bp fragments spanning the CDR3 region. The amplicons were sequenced using the Illumina HiSeq platform. From the authors' description of their analysis: Synthetic template baselines were used to correct PCR bias computationally, reads within Hamming distance 2 were collapsed, and singletons that could not be merged were discarded. By aligning reads against IMGT, V, D and J genes, CDR3 length, and insertions or deletions at six rearrangement sites were assigned. Within each subset, clonotype counts were normalized to sorted cell number, after which true diversity and Gini coefficients were computed with the tcR R package. Repertoire sharing was quantified using the overlap coefficient calculated on TCRB nucleotide sequences. As a proxy for the pre-selection repertoire, out-of-frame TCRB sequences from naive cells were analyzed. The clones in this table, taken by TCRdb from immuneACCESS, are in-frame only. Not every clone is retained; where verified, under half of the shortfall comes from an unresolved V gene, and the cause of the rest is unknown. V, J and clone size are those of that table, while D and trimming were read from the DNA. This sample is represented by 350,000 to 400,000 clones; approximately 15% of them were singletons. 0.019% of the sample is taken by the ten largest.

The sequence derives from a woman aged 18-35 years in good health. The sequenced sample consisted of naive CD4+ T cells from blood. The cell subset or site label corresponds to: true naive CD4+ T cells. This chain is built from TRBV30 and TRBJ2-2, with a weak D call of TRBD1 (6 bases match). Here the CDR3 is given as CAWREVNRVPGELFF. Here is the DNA: TGTGCCTGGAGGGAAGTAAACAGGGTCCCCGGGGAGCTGTTTTTT. Beyond the CDR3, the reference TRBV30 and TRBJ2-2 genes provide the residues; the full variable domain reads: SQTIHQWPATLVQPVGSPLSLECTVEGTSNPNLYWYRQAAGRGLQLLFYSVGIGQISSEVPQNLSASRPQDRQFILSSKKLLLSDSGFYLCAWREVNRVPGELFFGEGSRLTVL.